This TCR beta chain comes out of a study of monozygotic twins with inflammatory bowel disease (dated by TCRdb to the late 2010s). Regarding the complete study: A total of roughly 28 monozygotic twin pairs were included in the full study, comprising nine German pairs (four IBD-concordant, five IBD-discordant) and 19 IBD-discordant Danish pairs. Disease-associated traits were sought mainly through comparisons between IBD patients and their genetically identical healthy co-twins within discordant pairs. Each individual had, on average, about 151 000 unique TCRalpha sequences and 181 000 unique TCRbeta sequences available for analysis. Findings and caveats that apply to the study as a whole: No difference in repertoire similarity was observed between concordant and discordant twins, possibly owing to limited statistical power. The analysis was unable to tell apart different T cell subtypes. IBD patients had lower TCRbeta repertoire diversity, measured by the inverse Simpson index, than their healthy co-twins. No single strong signal or clonotype linked to IBD turned up in the results, so the idea that one exists was not supported. Because patients received different immunosuppressive treatments, the repertoires may have picked up extra background noise and variability between individuals. Compared with healthy twins, IBD patients shared fewer clonotypes with other individuals, and the difference was most pronounced in patients with signs of disease activity.

Taken from cysteine to phenylalanine, the CDR3 has 14 residues. DNA for this receptor is not on file. The CDR1 and CDR2 encoded by the germline V gene (reference sequence) are LGHDT and YNNKEL. As for this clonotype: Its antigen target is currently unknown.

From each donor, an approximately 2.5 ml peripheral blood sample was collected into PAXgene tubes and kept at -80 degrees C. Total RNA was isolated from whole blood with the PAXgene blood miRNA kit on an automated QIAcube, without T cell sorting. Peripheral blood from monozygotic twin pairs concordant or discordant for inflammatory bowel disease was subjected to deep TCRalpha and TCRbeta repertoire profiling with unique molecular barcoding. Smoking habits were recorded for all twin pairs, and individuals were classified as current, former or never smokers. The library was generated by 5' RACE. For each TCR library, around 3,500 ng of total RNA was used. For each sample, cDNA synthesis was carried out in eight separate reactions using SMARTScribe reverse transcriptase. During cDNA synthesis, template switching introduced unique molecular identifiers that contained a 6-nucleotide sample barcode. Two nested PCRs of around 16 and 10 cycles amplified the TCRalpha and TCRbeta cDNA, and bead purification followed each PCR. Before amplification, cDNA was treated with uracil DNA-glycosylase and purified using the QIAquick PCR purification kit. The second PCR was the step at which Illumina TruSeq-compatible adapters and sample-specific barcodes were added. TapeStation and Qubit were used to check library quality and concentration, and 5 to 6 ng of each library went into the pool. Sequencing of the pooled libraries was done on an Illumina HiSeq2500 single-index Rapid Run using custom sequencing primers and 2 x 100 bp reads. For the original study's pipeline: MiGEC version 1.2.6 was used for UMI-based consensus assembly to correct PCR and sequencing errors. MiXCR version 2.1.1 was used for V(D)J alignment, clonotype assembly and CDR3 extraction. Gene usage, clonotype sharing and MAIT/NKT TCR abundance were normalised by analysing the top 1000, 10 000 and 20 000 clonotypes per sample. After downsampling to 27 000 UMIs, diversity was calculated as the inverse Simpson index using the vegan R package. Paired Mann-Whitney U tests on discordant twin pairs were used, with Benjamini-Hochberg multiple-testing correction. Each entry corresponds to one CDR3 protein sequence from reads that TCRdb reprocessed, and DNA is not given. The V and J calls come from TCRdb's annotation, not from the publication. The table for this sample lists around 450,000 distinct CDR3 sequences. Together, the top ten hold about 2.2% of the sample.

The sequencing input was blood. The clonotype comes from a human donor with ulcerative colitis or Crohn's disease, or a healthy co-twin of an affected twin (not recorded which). The chain is assembled from TRBV3-1 and TRBJ2-7; TCRdb names TRBD1, which stays unverified in the absence of DNA. CDR3 reads: CASSYRGSSYEQYF.